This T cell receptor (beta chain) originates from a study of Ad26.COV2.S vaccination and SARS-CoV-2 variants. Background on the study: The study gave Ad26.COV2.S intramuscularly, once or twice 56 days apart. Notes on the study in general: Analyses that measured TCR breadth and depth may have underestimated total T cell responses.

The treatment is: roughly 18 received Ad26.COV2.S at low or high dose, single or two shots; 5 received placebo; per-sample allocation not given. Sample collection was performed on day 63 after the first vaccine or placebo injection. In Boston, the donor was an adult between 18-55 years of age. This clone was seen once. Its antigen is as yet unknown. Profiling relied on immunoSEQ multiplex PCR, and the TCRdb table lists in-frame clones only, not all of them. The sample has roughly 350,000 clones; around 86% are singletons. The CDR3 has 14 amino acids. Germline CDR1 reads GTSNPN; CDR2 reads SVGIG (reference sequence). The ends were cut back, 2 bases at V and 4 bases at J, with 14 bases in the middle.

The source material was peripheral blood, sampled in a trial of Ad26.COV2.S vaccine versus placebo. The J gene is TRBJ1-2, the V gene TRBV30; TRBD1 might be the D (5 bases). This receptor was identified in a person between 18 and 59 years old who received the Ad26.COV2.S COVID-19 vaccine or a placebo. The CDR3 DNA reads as TGTGCCTGGAGTCGGGGCTTATTGGGCTATGGCTACACCTTC. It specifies CAWSRGLLGYGYTF.